This T cell receptor beta chain originates from a study of Ad26.COV2.S vaccination and SARS-CoV-2 variants. Study results and caveats: Spike-specific TCR breadth was greater in vaccine than placebo recipients. In TCR breadth and depth analyses, total T cell responses may have been underestimated.

TCRdb keeps only in-frame clones here, not all; method: immunoSEQ multiplex PCR. The data hold roughly 500,000 clones, with about 88% observed a single time. Treatment: some 19 received Ad26.COV2.S at low or high dose, single or two shots; several received placebo; per-sample allocation not given. Following the first vaccine or placebo injection, samples were taken on day 63. Based in Boston, the donor was an adult of 18-55 years. Wuhan-strain SARS-CoV-2 spike was expressed by the Ad26 vector that made up the vaccine. For this clone: What it binds is not known.

The CDR3 is made up of 15 amino acids. Germline CDR1 KGHSH, CDR2 LQKENI. Trimming took 0 bases from V and 9 from J; bases not matched to a gene: 2. The TCR comes from a person aged 18 to 59 who received the Ad26.COV2.S COVID-19 vaccine or a placebo. The chain carries TRBV18 and TRBJ1-6; 10 nucleotides line up with TRBD1. The sample in question was peripheral blood, obtained in a trial of Ad26.COV2.S vaccine versus placebo. In DNA, the CDR3 is TGTGCCAGCTCACCACCGGGACAGGGGATTTCACCCCTCCACTTT. Protein: CASSPPGQGISPLHF.